The subject of this entry is one T cell receptor (beta chain). This sample is drawn from a study of blood T cell repertoires in COVID-19. Study information: Donors in the United States, Italy and Spain gave samples during acute or convalescent COVID-19. T cells, B-cell-depleted T cells, or PBMCs supplied cDNA or gDNA.

This CDR3 is 16 amino acids long. Germline CDR1 reads MNHNS; CDR2 reads SASEGT. V lost 4 bases and J lost 0, with 16 bases in between. Original analysis: Scientists estimated how many nucleated cells there were by amplifying reference gene primers. Generated by immunoSEQ multiplex PCR, the TCRdb table keeps only in-frame clones and is missing some. That table supplies the V and J calls and clone size; D and trimming were determined from the DNA. This sample yields approximately 37,000 clones, of which 86% are seen a single time; approximately 20% belongs to the top ten. The genes are TRBV6-1 and TRBJ2-7; D possibly corresponds to TRBD1 (5 bases). The receptor comes from a man aged 45 to 65 in a cohort sampled during active COVID-19. Material for sequencing was peripheral blood. CDR3 DNA sequence: TGTGCCAGCAGTGCCCCAGGACACTACAGCTCCTACGAGCAGTACGTC. Translating it yields CASSAPGHYSSYEQYV.